This T cell receptor beta chain is drawn from a study of shared clonotypes between healthy human individuals. Only in-frame clones appear in the TCRdb table, and some are missing; sequencing was by immunoSEQ multiplex PCR. The sample lists around 750,000 clones; roughly 70% were seen once. This CDR3 contains 16 residues. From germline, CDR1 is SGHRS and CDR2 YFSETQ. The V and J ends lost 3 bases and 9 bases, in that order; junction bases with no gene match: 10. The sequencing sample was made of memory CD4+ T cells sorted from blood. The subset here: CD45RA-negative fraction. The receptor was isolated from a woman in her 30s in good health. J is TRBJ2-1 and V is TRBV5-1; 12 bases agree with TRBD2. The chain's CDR3 is CASSSLTSGRFGEQFF. CDR3 DNA: TGCGCCAGCAGCTCCCTGACTAGCGGGAGATTTGGTGAGCAGTTCTTC.